This TCR beta chain was identified during a study of blood T cell repertoires in COVID-19. Across the whole study: Some COVID-19 samples were acute and others convalescent; all came from the United States, Italy and Spain.

Study members were between roughly 18 and 100 years old and lived in fewer than 30 US regions. Which cohort a participant joined came from the clinical history participants gave. In the original analysis: Nucleated cell counts were estimated from reference gene primer amplification. Sequenced by immunoSEQ multiplex PCR; TCRdb stores in-frame clones only, minus some. Clone size and V and J calls were adopted from that table, with D and trimming inferred from the DNA. In the table there are about 200,000 clones, around 88% of which are singletons. This TCR derives from a man aged 40-49 years with acute COVID-19. The sequenced material came from PBMCs or T cells enriched from blood (not recorded which).

The CDR3 nucleotides read TGTGCCAGCTCACCAACTGGAGAGGGATTTATGTGGGCCAACGTCCTGACTTTC. Amino acid sequence: CASSPTGEGFMWANVLTF. The J gene is TRBJ2-6, the V gene TRBV18; possibly TRBD2 for D (5 bases). CDR1 and CDR2 from the germline V gene are KGHSH and LQKENI. Trimming left V 2 bases short and J 5 bases short, with 19 bases between. The CDR3 is 18 amino acids.